This TCR beta chain came from a study of T cell repertoires in cytomegalovirus infection. Looking at the study overall: Recently identified HLA-C-restricted CMV epitopes were used, and well-studied HLA-B-restricted CMV epitopes were used as well. Public signatures in TCR beta pointed to CMV infection and matching HLA type.

TCRdb fed the reads into MiXCR, producing one record per CDR3 protein. This table holds about 340,000 distinct CDR3 sequences, approximately 32% found once. This clonotype has just a few counts. Its antigen is unidentified. Study observations and caveats: Based on cumulative public TCR beta family frequency, carriers of CMV plus the relevant HLA were identified. HLA-C-restricted CMV clonotypes gave the most frequent clonotype in two of eight donors.

The input for sequencing was cultured PBMCs, taken from culture after CMV antigen stimulation. The TCR originated in a human donor in good health (CMV status not recorded). Some clones in this sample may be carry-over from other donors' samples.

The CDR3 is CASSEGWGGTDTQYF. CDR3 nucleotide sequence: TGTGCCAGCAGTGAAGGGTGGGGGGGCACAGATACGCAGTATTTT. The chain couples TRBV6-1 to TRBJ2-3; the D gene is possibly TRBD2 (6 bases). Deletions cut 1 base from V and 1 base from J, with 9 bases between. Germline V CDR1 and CDR2: MNHNS, SASEGT. This CDR3 has 15 amino acids.